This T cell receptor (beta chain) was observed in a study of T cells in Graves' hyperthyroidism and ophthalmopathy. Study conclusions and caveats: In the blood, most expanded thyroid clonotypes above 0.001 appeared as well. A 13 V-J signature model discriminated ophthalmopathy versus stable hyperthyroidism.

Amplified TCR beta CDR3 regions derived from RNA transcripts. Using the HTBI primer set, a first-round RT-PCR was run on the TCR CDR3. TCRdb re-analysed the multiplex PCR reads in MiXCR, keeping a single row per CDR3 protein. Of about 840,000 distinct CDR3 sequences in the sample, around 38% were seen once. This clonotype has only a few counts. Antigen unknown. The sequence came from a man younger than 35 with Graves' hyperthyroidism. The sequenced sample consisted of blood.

CDR3 bases: TGTGCCAGCAGCCAAGTCTCAGGTTCACCCCTCCACTTT. Its translation: CASSQVSGSPLHF. The V and J genes are TRBV3-1 and TRBJ1-6; D is undetermined. Between the trimmed V and J ends, which lost 1 base and 9 bases, there was a span of 7 bases. This CDR3 spans 13 amino acids. CDR1 and CDR2 (germline): LGHDT, YNNKEL (reference sequence). Complete variable domain (other parts from reference TRBV3-1 and TRBJ1-6): DTAVSQTPKYLVTQMGNDKSIKCEQNLGHDTMYWYKQDSKKFLKIMFSYNNKELIINETVPNRFSPKSPDKAHLNLHINSLELGDSAVYFCASSQVSGSPLHFGNGTRLTVT.